A single sample gave rise to the 22 T cell receptor beta chains below, sequenced in a study of blood T cell repertoires in COVID-19. Profiled with immunoSEQ multiplex PCR; TCRdb holds only in-frame clones, not every one. The repertoire includes about 260,000 clones, about 88% of them detected once, and 2.5% to 3.5% sits in the top ten. The sequencing input was PBMCs or T cells enriched from blood (not recorded which). Receptors were obtained from a woman aged 45-59 years who had recovered from COVID-19.

DNA for the CDR3: TGTGCCAGCAGCCCACTTCCCGATACGCAGTATTTT. This encodes CASSPLPDTQYF. V gene TRBV7-2 combines with J gene TRBJ2-3; no clear D gene. Germline V gene data show CDR1 as SGHTA and CDR2 as FQGNSA. The CDR3 sequence is 12 residues long. Trimming removed 5 bases from V and 6 bases from J, with 9 bases in between. The full variable domain, completed using reference TRBV7-2 and TRBJ2-3, is GAGVSQSPSNKVTEKGKDVELRCDPISGHTALYWYRQSLGQGLEFLIYFQGNSAPDKSGLPSDRFSAERTGGSVSTLTIQRTQQEDSAVYLCASSPLPDTQYFGPGTRLTVL.

This sequence joins TRBV18 and TRBJ2-5; TRBD1 agrees at 9 bases. CDR1 KGHSH and CDR2 LQKENI come from the germline V gene. This CDR3 has 16 residues. Trimming removed 2 bases from V and 2 bases from J; junction bases left unmatched: 6. CDR3 in DNA: TGTGCCAGCTCACCATTACTCGGGACAGGGCAAGAGACCCAGTACTTC. Residues: CASSPLLGTGQETQYF.

This sequence joins TRBV6-2 or TRBV6-3 and TRBJ2-6; TRBD1 matches 7 bases. The V gene's germline CDR1 is MNHEY and CDR2 SVGEGT. The length of the CDR3 is 19 residues. Germline trimming cut 7 bases from V and 0 bases from J; bases unmatched to any gene: 15. The DNA of the CDR3 is TGTGCCAGCATATACTCCGTCGGGACAGCACGCTCTGGGGCCAACGTCCTGACTTTC. Encoded protein: CASIYSVGTARSGANVLTF.

The genes are TRBV7-9 and TRBJ1-1, with 9 positions matching TRBD1. The CDR3 covers 18 residues. Trimming removed 2 bases from V and 0 bases from J; junction bases left unmatched: 10. The V gene's germline CDR1 is SEHNR and CDR2 FQNEAQ (reference sequence). The CDR3 protein is CASSLFYRGLAMNTEAFF. CDR3 sequence (DNA): TGTGCCAGCAGCTTATTTTACAGGGGGCTGGCGATGAACACTGAAGCTTTCTTT.

This clone is a singleton in its sample. The chain uses TRBV19 and TRBJ1-2; D is possibly TRBD1 (5 bases). CDR1 and CDR2 from the germline V gene are LNHDA and SQIVND (reference sequence). CDR3 length: 14 residues. V shed 5 bases and J shed 6 bases, with 16 bases lying between them. The CDR3 DNA sequence: TGTGCCAGTAGTGCCGGGGGATGGGTTAATGGCTACACCTTC. Its protein product is CASSAGGWVNGYTF.

This clone appeared a single time. The rearrangement joins TRBV2 to TRBJ1-4; D is undetermined. The CDR3 has 15 amino acids. CDR1 and CDR2 from the germline V gene are SNHLY and FYNNEI. The V gene lost 7 bases and the J gene lost 0 bases, with 12 bases spanning the gap. The CDR3 here is CASTRGGATNEKLFF. CDR3 nucleotides: TGTGCCAGCACCCGAGGCGGAGCAACTAATGAAAAACTGTTTTTT.

The J gene is TRBJ1-5, the V gene TRBV4-1; the D is unclear. Germline-derived CDR1 and CDR2 are MGHRA and YSYEKL. The CDR3 contains 17 residues. Trimming pared 0 bases from V and 3 bases from J, leaving 15 bases between. The CDR3 spells CASSQDSAWANNQPQHF. In nucleotides, the CDR3 is TGCGCCAGCAGCCAAGATTCGGCCTGGGCTAACAATCAGCCCCAGCATTTT.

J is TRBJ1-1 and V is TRBV5-1; D is unclear. There are 14 residues in the CDR3. The V end was cut by 0 bases, the J end by 1 base, with 7 bases between. The germline V gene has CDR1 SGHRS and CDR2 YFSETQ. CDR3 nucleotides: TGCGCCAGCAGCTTGGTTAGTAAGAACACTGAAGCTTTCTTT. It translates to CASSLVSKNTEAFF.

The V gene is TRBV28, the J gene TRBJ1-2; the match to TRBD1 covers 10 bases. Unmatched junction bases numbered 8, after V lost 3 bases and J lost 10 bases. This CDR3 region has 14 residues. CDR1 MDHEN and CDR2 SYDVKM come from the germline V gene. CDR3 loop: CASSLDGTGEDYTF. As DNA, the CDR3 is TGTGCCAGCAGTTTGGACGGGACAGGGGAGGACTACACCTTC.

The chain carries TRBV5-1 and TRBJ2-5; D gene unclear. V shed 5 bases and J shed 1 base, with 12 bases lying between them. This CDR3 has 14 amino acids. In germline, CDR1 is SGHRS, CDR2 YFSETQ. The CDR3 nucleotides are TGCGCCAGCAGGCTCGGTGGGCCCCAAGAGACCCAGTACTTC. It codes for CASRLGGPQETQYF. Complete variable domain (other parts from reference TRBV5-1 and TRBJ2-5): KAGVTQTPRYLIKTRGQQVTLSCSPISGHRSVSWYQQTPGQGLQFLFEYFSETQRNKGNFPGRFSGRQFSNSRSEMNVSTLELGDSALYLCASRLGGPQETQYFGPGTRLLVL.

J is TRBJ1-1 and V is TRBV29-1; D is undetermined. Deletions cut 4 bases from V and 6 bases from J, with 18 bases between. Germline V gene data show CDR1 as SQVTM and CDR2 as ANQGSEA. CDR3 length equals 14 residues. The CDR3 DNA sequence: TGCAGCGTTGTAGCGGACTCCCCCACCGCTGAAGCTTTCTTT. Translation gives CSVVADSPTAEAFF.

The chain employs TRBV28 and TRBJ2-4; 11 nucleotides align to TRBD2. J was trimmed by 0 bases and V by 4 bases; bases with no gene match: 11. Germline V gene data show CDR1 as MDHEN and CDR2 as SYDVKM. The CDR3 has 19 residues. The CDR3 sequence: CASSSRWVAGGLAKNIQYF. DNA of the CDR3: TGTGCCAGCAGTTCACGTTGGGTAGCGGGAGGGCTAGCCAAAAACATTCAGTACTTC.

This rearrangement joins TRBV6-5 to TRBJ1-4, with 8 bases lining up with TRBD1. The CDR3 has 14 amino acids. J gave up 8 bases and V 6 bases, and 8 bases lay outside the gene matches. Germline lookup yields CDR1 MNHEY and CDR2 SVGAGI. The CDR3, as DNA: TGTGCCAGCAGAACCGGGACAGGCCGGGAAAAACTGTTTTTT. It codes for CASRTGTGREKLFF.

The gene calls are TRBV18 and TRBJ2-2; D possibly corresponds to TRBD1 (6 bases). V shed 4 bases and J shed 0 bases, with 12 bases lying between them. CDR1 and CDR2 (germline): KGHSH, LQKENI. CDR3 size: 16 residues. The CDR3 nucleotides are TGTGCCAGCTCACTAGGACAGCTAACGAACACCGGGGAGCTGTTTTTT. Translation gives CASSLGQLTNTGELFF.

The chain recombines TRBV28 with TRBJ2-2; 7 bases agree with TRBD2. The germline V gene has CDR1 MDHEN and CDR2 SYDVKM. V lost 6 bases to trimming and J lost 4 bases; unmatched junction nucleotides: 8. The CDR3 contains 15 residues. The DNA for the CDR3 is TGTGCCAGCAGAGGACTAGTAAGGGTCACCGGGGAGCTGTTTTTT. Protein sequence: CASRGLVRVTGELFF.

CDR3 sequence reads: CASSSRASTSTDTQYF. The CDR3 DNA follows: TGTGCCAGCAGCAGTCGGGCTAGCACAAGCACAGATACGCAGTATTTT. This chain links TRBV11-2 with TRBJ2-3; D is perhaps TRBD2 (5 bases). Between the trimmed V and J ends, which lost 5 bases and 0 bases, there was a span of 15 bases. There are 16 residues in the CDR3. CDR1 and CDR2 from the germline V gene are SGHAT and FQNNGV.

The rearrangement uses TRBV29-1 and TRBJ2-1, with D possibly matching TRBD2 (5 bases). Germline values: CDR1 SQVTM, CDR2 ANQGSEA. V lost 6 bases, J lost 3 bases, and 18 bases lay in between. The CDR3 sequence is 15 residues long. The CDR3 coding sequence is TGCAGCGTCGAGCCTCTAGCAGACTACTACAATGAGCAGTTCTTC. Translating gives CSVEPLADYYNEQFF.

The CDR3 sequence: CAWITGDRRGYTF. Written as DNA, the CDR3 is TGTGCCTGGATAACCGGGGACAGAAGGGGCTACACCTTC. This rearrangement joins TRBV30 to TRBJ1-2; TRBD1 agrees at 7 bases. Germline-derived CDR1 and CDR2 are GTSNPN and SVGIG (reference sequence). With V trimmed by 4 bases and J by 8 bases, 10 bases remained unmatched. There are 13 residues in the CDR3.

The sample holds one count of this clone. CDR3: CASSPGGGRADTQYF. The CDR3, as DNA: TGTGCCAGTAGTCCGGGCGGCGGGAGAGCAGATACGCAGTATTTT. This chain links TRBV19 with TRBJ2-3; 7 nucleotides agree with TRBD2. The CDR3 runs 15 residues. Germline CDR1 LNHDA, CDR2 SQIVND (reference sequence). With 5 bases clipped from V and 4 bases from J, the junction kept 9 bases outside the gene matches.

V gene TRBV28 combines with J gene TRBJ1-5, with 7 bases aligning to TRBD1. The ends lost 6 bases at V and 0 bases at J; junction bases unmatched: 5. This CDR3 comprises 15 residues. From germline, CDR1 is MDHEN and CDR2 SYDVKM. CDR3 loop: CASRNDRDSNQPQHF. The CDR3 DNA reads as TGTGCCAGCAGAAATGACAGGGATAGCAATCAGCCCCAGCATTTT.

The CDR3 region has the DNA TGCGCCAGCAGCGACTCACAGGGGGCCCCTGACTCCTACAATGAGCAGTTCTTC. It is translated as CASSDSQGAPDSYNEQFF. V is TRBV4-3 and J is TRBJ2-1; TRBD1 matches at 9 bases. Germline CDR1 and CDR2: LGHNA and YSLEER. The junction had 11 bases not matched to a gene; V was cut back by 5 bases and J by 0 bases. This CDR3 contains 18 residues.

Concerning this clone itself: Other DNA sequences within the sample encode an identical CDR3. V and J are TRBV18 and TRBJ2-1, with D possibly TRBD2 on 6 matching bases. Germline values: CDR1 KGHSH, CDR2 LQKENI. The V and J ends lost 3 bases and 4 bases respectively, with 13 bases between them. The CDR3 runs to 15 residues. The chain's CDR3 is CASSPPEGSYNEQFF. DNA of the CDR3: TGTGCCAGCTCACCGCCGGAGGGTTCTTACAATGAGCAGTTCTTC.